This passage covers 19 T cell receptor beta chains from one sample sequenced in a study of cytomegalovirus exposure and HLA in healthy donors. The PCR had 60 Vbeta and 13 Jbeta primers. Repertoires were generated with immunoSEQ multiplex PCR, while TCRdb's copy carries only in-frame clones and drops some. The sample contains 180,000 or so clones, 75% to 80% of which appear only once. Sequencing was performed on PBMCs. These receptors all stem from a man in his fifties in good health and CMV-seropositive.

Here the CDR3 DNA reads TGTGCCAGTAAATTGGGCGGGGGGGCCCAGAATGAGCAGTTCTTC. Its translation: CASKLGGGAQNEQFF. The chain uses TRBV19 and TRBJ2-1; 9 bases match TRBD2. Germline CDR1 is LNHDA and CDR2 is SQIVND (reference sequence). The CDR3 consists of 15 residues. V shed 7 bases and J 7 bases; nucleotides not matched to a gene: 11.

There are a few counts of this clone. This chain connects TRBV29-1 to TRBJ2-3, with 11 bases lining up with TRBD2. V dropped 6 bases and J dropped 0; count of bases not matched to a gene: 2. The CDR3 consists of 14 residues. CDR1 and CDR2 (germline): SQVTM, ANQGSEA. The CDR3 DNA is TGCAGCGTGAGACTAGCGGGGAGCACAGATACGCAGTATTTT. It is translated as CSVRLAGSTDTQYF.

The sample holds a few counts of this clone. The rearrangement uses TRBV18 and TRBJ2-7; D ambiguous. Germline V lookup: CDR1 KGHSH, CDR2 LQKENI. The CDR3 length is 13 residues. Trimming shortened V by 2 bases and J by 7 bases, and 12 bases separated the two germline ends. The CDR3 region is CASSPYSRREQYV. CDR3 bases: TGTGCCAGCTCACCATATTCCCGTAGGGAGCAGTACGTC.

The J gene is TRBJ1-2, the V gene TRBV6-5, with D possibly TRBD1 on 5 matching bases. CDR1 is MNHEY and CDR2 is SVGAGI in the germline V gene. CDR3 size: 16 residues. Trimming removed 0 bases from V and 4 bases from J, with 15 bases in between. The CDR3 nucleotides are TGTGCCAGCAGTTACTCAGGGGCAGGGAATACCTATGGCTACACCTTC. Protein product: CASSYSGAGNTYGYTF.

V usage is TRBV14 and J usage is TRBJ1-4; D might be TRBD1 (5 bases). The V end was cut by 4 bases, the J end by 0 bases, with 12 bases between. The germline V gene has CDR1 SGHDN and CDR2 FVKESK. The CDR3 runs 16 residues. The CDR3 loop reads CASSPGGVSTNEKLFF. The CDR3 region has the DNA TGTGCCAGCAGCCCGGGGGGGGTCTCAACTAATGAAAAACTGTTTTTT.

This clone was counted only a few times. The V call is TRBV9, the J call TRBJ2-3, with D possibly TRBD2 on 7 matching bases. The CDR3 consists of 17 residues. V lost 4 bases and J 0 bases, leaving 18 bases between the germline ends. Per germline, CDR1 SGDLS and CDR2 YYNGEE. The CDR3 sequence is CASSPSGGGPSTDTQYF. CDR3 in DNA: TGTGCCAGCAGCCCGTCTGGGGGGGGGCCCAGCACAGATACGCAGTATTTT.

V gene TRBV5-3 combines with J gene TRBJ1-4; possible D gene TRBD1, 6 bases. TRBV5-3 is treated as an ORF (open reading frame) with a function not yet certain. V was trimmed by 2 bases and J by 2 bases, leaving 13 bases between them. This CDR3 has 16 amino acids. CDR3 nucleotides: TGTGCCAGAAGCTTATGGGGGCTGGAGACTAATGAAAAACTGTTTTTT. Residues: CARSLWGLETNEKLFF.

The chain employs TRBV7-2 and TRBJ2-1; no firm D call. Trimming left V 5 bases short and J 8 bases short, with 16 bases between. The CDR3 has 14 amino acids. CDR1 is SGHTA and CDR2 is FQGNSA in the germline V gene. The CDR3 DNA is TGTGCCAGCAGCACGCCCCCCAGGAACCATGAGCAGTTCTTC. It yields the protein CASSTPPRNHEQFF.

V is TRBV4-1 and J is TRBJ1-2, with D hard to call. There are 15 residues in the CDR3. Trimming shortened V by 4 bases and J by 2 bases, and 14 bases separated the two germline ends. In germline, CDR1 is MGHRA, CDR2 YSYEKL. CDR3 protein: CASSPPPGSNYGYTF. CDR3 nucleotide sequence: TGCGCCAGCAGCCCGCCCCCGGGATCAAACTATGGCTACACCTTC.

In its sample, this clone was seen once. The V call is TRBV5-1, the J call TRBJ2-4; tentatively, D is TRBD2 (5 bases). The length of the CDR3 is 13 residues. CDR1 SGHRS and CDR2 YFSETQ come from the germline V gene. Trimming took off 4 bases at V and 8 bases at J, with 13 bases between the two ends. Here the CDR3 reads CASSPGGVDIQYF. The CDR3 coding sequence is TGCGCCAGCAGCCCCGGAGGAGTGGACATTCAGTACTTC.

This clone was seen only a few times. The CDR3 loop reads CASSLGAVSGNTIYF. The DNA for the CDR3 is TGTGCCAGCAGCTTAGGGGCAGTCTCTGGAAACACCATATATTTT. V usage is TRBV7-2 and J usage is TRBJ1-3; the D is unclear. Trimming left V 1 base short and J 0 bases short, with 7 bases between. The CDR3 is 15 residues long. Germline CDR1 reads SGHTA; CDR2 reads FQGNSA.

The J gene is TRBJ2-5, the V gene TRBV7-2; D might be TRBD1 (5 bases). The J call may be mistaken, given a closer DNA end match to TRBJ2-7. Looked up from germline, CDR1 is SGHTA and CDR2 is FQGNSA. The CDR3 is made up of 14 amino acids. The CDR3 protein is CASSLGQAGNEQYF. In nucleotides, the CDR3 is TGTGCCAGCAGCTTAGGCCAGGCAGGGAACGAGCAGTACTTC.

The CDR3 here is CASSSLRQGSNTEAFF. Here the CDR3 DNA reads TGTGCCAGCAGCTCACTCCGTCAGGGTTCTAACACTGAAGCTTTCTTT. The rearrangement joins TRBV28 to TRBJ1-1; a possible D gene is TRBD1 (5 bases). The germline V and J ends were trimmed by 6 bases and 2 bases, with 19 bases remaining between them. CDR3 length: 16 residues. Germline CDR1 is MDHEN and CDR2 is SYDVKM.

Note on this clone: An end of the junction differs from the germline gene, which may be a read error. V gene TRBV13 combines with J gene TRBJ2-5, with D hard to call. Germline CDR1 PRHDT, CDR2 FYEKMQ (reference sequence). The CDR3 has 14 residues. This chain's CDR3 is CAGSLFSVAETQYF. The DNA of the CDR3 is TGTGCCGGCAGCTTATTTTCGGTCGCGGAGACCCAGTACTTC.

DNA of the CDR3: TGTGCCAGCAGTGATCTCGCTAGCGGGGACCACAATGAGCAGTTCTTC. It codes for CASSDLASGDHNEQFF. The chain combines TRBV6-1 with TRBJ2-1; 9 positions agree with TRBD2. V lost 3 bases and J lost 5; bases outside the gene matches: 8. Germline assignment: CDR1 MNHNS and CDR2 SASEGT. The length of the CDR3 is 16 residues.

V gene TRBV15 combines with J gene TRBJ1-4; TRBD1 is a possible D gene (5 bases). Germline values: CDR1 LNHNV, CDR2 YYDKDF (reference sequence). The CDR3 loop spans 15 amino acids. V lost 0 bases, J lost 7 bases, and 12 bases lay in between. CDR3 amino acids: CATSRDGGGSEKLFF. In DNA form, the CDR3 reads TGTGCCACCAGCAGAGATGGGGGGGGGAGTGAAAAACTGTTTTTT.

This clone was seen a handful of times. The chain is built from TRBV7-2 and TRBJ2-5; 14 positions match TRBD2. Trimming at V came to 5 bases and at J to 5 bases, leaving 10 bases not matched to a gene. Germline-derived CDR1 and CDR2 are SGHTA and FQGNSA. The CDR3 contains 17 residues. CDR3 region: CASSPFGTSGGVETQYF. The CDR3 DNA reads as TGTGCCAGCAGCCCGTTTGGGACTAGCGGGGGAGTGGAGACCCAGTACTTC.

The chain links TRBV7-9 to TRBJ1-2, with 7 bases fitting TRBD1. Per germline, CDR1 SEHNR and CDR2 FQNEAQ (reference sequence). CDR3 length equals 15 residues. The V gene end was trimmed by 5 bases and the J gene end by 5 bases; junction bases not matched to a gene: 11. Here the CDR3 reads CASSATGAGKYGYTF. In DNA form, the CDR3 reads TGTGCCAGCAGCGCTACAGGGGCGGGGAAATATGGCTACACCTTC.

This sequence joins TRBV28 and TRBJ2-1; weak D call: TRBD2 (6 bases). V was clipped by 3 bases and J by 1 base, with 7 bases between them. Germline assignment: CDR1 MDHEN and CDR2 SYDVKM. The CDR3 contains 14 residues. CDR3 nucleotides: TGTGCCAGCAGTTTGGGGGGTTCCTACAATGAGCAGTTCTTC. Its translation: CASSLGGSYNEQFF.